This T cell receptor (beta chain) emerged from a study of blood T cell repertoires in COVID-19. At the level of the study: Material from acute and convalescent COVID-19 was sourced from the United States, Italy and Spain. Sample material is recorded as cDNA or gDNA derived from T cells, B-cell-depleted T cells, or PBMCs.

This table comes from immunoSEQ multiplex PCR, and its TCRdb copy is limited to in-frame clones, with some not included. The repertoire holds just under 45,000 clones, with roughly 80% as singletons. Germline loops: CDR1 MNHEY, CDR2 SVGAGI. V was clipped by 0 bases and J by 5 bases, with 13 bases between them. This CDR3 is 15 amino acids long. The sequence came from a human donor in a cohort sampled during active COVID-19. Sample: peripheral blood. The V call is TRBV6-5, the J call TRBJ1-1, with TRBD1 as a possible D gene (5 bases). The CDR3 bases are TGTGCCAGCAGTTACTCGGAAGGGGTAGATACTGAAGCTTTCTTT. Residues: CASSYSEGVDTEAFF.